What follows are 25 T cell receptor beta chains derived from one specimen sequenced in a study of blood T cell repertoires in COVID-19. The method was immunoSEQ multiplex PCR; TCRdb's version includes in-frame clones alone and lacks a portion of them. Of roughly 120,000 clones in the sample, around 76% were seen once. Sequenced material: peripheral blood. The origin of the receptors is a man older than 75 with COVID-19, enrolled during active disease.

This chain links TRBV9 with TRBJ2-7, with a possible D match to TRBD2 (7 bases). V was pared by 2 bases and J by 1 base, with 13 bases between. The CDR3 runs 15 residues. Germline CDR1 reads SGDLS; CDR2 reads YYNGEE. The CDR3 DNA follows: TGTGCCAGCAGCGTCCTAGGGGGGGCTTCCTACGAGCAGTACTTC. This gives the protein CASSVLGGASYEQYF.

Here the CDR3 reads CASSLAQSGDEQFF. As DNA, the CDR3 is TGTGCCAGCAGTTTGGCCCAGTCAGGCGATGAGCAGTTCTTC. V and J are TRBV28 and TRBJ2-1, with D hard to call. Germline V gene data show CDR1 as MDHEN and CDR2 as SYDVKM. The ends were cut back, 3 bases at V and 8 bases at J, with 14 bases in the middle. CDR3 length: 14 amino acids. The full variable domain, rest sourced from reference TRBV28 and TRBJ2-1, is DVKVTQSSRYLVKRTGEKVFLECVQDMDHENMFWYRQDPGLGLRLIYFSYDVKMKEKGDIPEGYSVSREKKERFSLILESASTNQTSMYLCASSLAQSGDEQFFGPGTRLTVL.

The chain employs TRBV5-1 and TRBJ2-6, with D unclear. Trimming removed 6 bases from V and 0 bases from J, with 7 bases in between. The CDR3 totals 14 residues. Germline V lookup: CDR1 SGHRS, CDR2 YFSETQ. CDR3 nucleotide sequence: TGCGCCAGCACCCTTTACTCTGGGGCCAACGTCCTGACTTTC. As protein: CASTLYSGANVLTF.

The rearrangement uses TRBV6-2 or TRBV6-3 and TRBJ2-7; 14 positions match TRBD2. The germline CDR1 and CDR2 sequences are MNHEY and SVGEGT. This CDR3 has 18 residues. Losses at the gene ends were 6 bases for V and 4 bases for J; bases not matched to a gene: 14. The CDR3 here is CASRYDRGGLAGAYEQYF. The CDR3, as DNA: TGTGCCAGCAGATACGACAGGGGGGGACTAGCGGGAGCGTACGAGCAGTACTTC.

DNA for the CDR3: TGTGCCAGCAGTGAAGTTCCGGGGACTAGCACAGATACGCAGTATTTT. Protein product: CASSEVPGTSTDTQYF. V usage is TRBV6-1 and J usage is TRBJ2-3; D might be TRBD2 (6 bases). CDR1 is MNHNS, CDR2 SASEGT, per germline. V was shortened by 1 base and J by 0 bases, with 11 bases between the two germline ends. CDR3 length: 16 amino acids.

This clone was detected a few times. The chain has TRBV3-1 (or the pseudogene TRBV3-2) and TRBJ2-4; TRBD1 agrees at 12 bases. Germline loops: CDR1 LGHDT, CDR2 YNNKEL (reference sequence). The CDR3 spans 18 residues. Trimming took 4 bases from V and 10 from J; bases not matched to a gene: 17. CDR3 loop: CASSLHRLGGQGAEIQYF. The CDR3 DNA reads TGTGCCAGCAGCCTCCATAGGTTAGGGGGACAGGGGGCAGAAATTCAGTACTTC.

The CDR3 loop is CASNSGGGYTDTQYF. CDR3 in DNA: TGTGCCAGCAATTCAGGGGGCGGTTACACAGATACGCAGTATTTT. V gene TRBV28 combines with J gene TRBJ2-3; 8 nucleotides agree with TRBD1. The ends lost 7 bases at V and 2 bases at J; junction bases unmatched: 8. Germline V gene data show CDR1 as MDHEN and CDR2 as SYDVKM. The CDR3 covers 15 residues.

The genes are TRBV5-1 and TRBJ2-5; TRBD2 might be the D (7 bases). This CDR3 spans 15 amino acids. Trimming stripped 0 bases from V and 5 bases from J, with 14 bases between. Germline CDR1 reads SGHRS; CDR2 reads YFSETQ. The CDR3 is CASSLDGGHGETQYF. The CDR3 nucleotides read TGCGCCAGCAGCTTGGACGGGGGGCATGGGGAGACCCAGTACTTC.

J is TRBJ2-2 and V is TRBV19; weak D call: TRBD2 (5 bases). Trimming pared 7 bases from V and 5 bases from J, leaving 14 bases between. CDR3 length equals 14 residues. Germline assignment: CDR1 LNHDA and CDR2 SQIVND (reference sequence). This chain's CDR3 is CASTYTRGTGELFF. The CDR3 nucleotides read TGTGCCAGTACCTACACTCGAGGGACCGGGGAGCTGTTTTTT.

The genes are TRBV19 and TRBJ2-7; 8 positions agree with TRBD2. CDR1 and CDR2 (germline): LNHDA, SQIVND (reference sequence). CDR3 length equals 15 residues. Unmatched junction bases numbered 8, after V lost 4 bases and J lost 3 bases. CDR3 DNA sequence: TGTGCCAGTAGTAAGTTGCCGCTAGCGGGCTACGAGCAGTACTTC. It encodes CASSKLPLAGYEQYF.

The chain is built from TRBV28 and TRBJ1-2, with D possibly TRBD1 on 6 matching bases. The germline V and J ends were trimmed by 7 bases and 1 base, with 10 bases remaining between them. Germline V gene sequence: CDR1 MDHEN, CDR2 SYDVKM. This CDR3 region has 13 residues. In DNA, the CDR3 is TGTGCCAGCAATACAGGGTTTAACTATGGCTACACCTTC. This sequence encodes CASNTGFNYGYTF.

The rearrangement joins TRBV5-3 to TRBJ2-7; 11 bases fit TRBD1. TRBV5-3 is noted as an ORF with a role that remains uncertain. The CDR3 covers 14 residues. V shed 5 bases, J shed 9 bases, and the junction held 10 bases outside the gene matches. The CDR3 DNA reads as TGTGCCAGAAGAGAGGGACAGGGGGTGACGAGGCAGTACTTC. As protein: CARREGQGVTRQYF.

The chain has TRBV7-9 and TRBJ1-2; perhaps TRBD1 as D (6 bases). V lost 2 bases and J 8 bases, leaving 9 bases between the germline ends. The CDR3 contains 12 residues. Germline assignment: CDR1 SEHNR and CDR2 FQNEAQ (reference sequence). Here the CDR3 reads CASSLRTDGYTF. The CDR3 DNA reads as TGTGCCAGCAGCTTAAGGACAGACGGCTACACCTTC.

A remark on this clone: The sample holds other DNA sequences that translate to the same CDR3. This rearrangement joins TRBV2 to TRBJ1-2; 9 bases align to TRBD1. V lost 6 bases to trimming and J lost 6 bases; unmatched junction nucleotides: 8. The germline CDR1 and CDR2 sequences are SNHLY and FYNNEI. The CDR3 has 14 residues. The CDR3 DNA reads TGTGCCAGCAGCTACACAGGGGGCGCGGATGGCTACACCTTC. Translating gives CASSYTGGADGYTF.

The V and J genes are TRBV2 and TRBJ2-3; 9 bases are shared with TRBD2. The V gene end was trimmed by 6 bases and the J gene end by 0 bases; junction bases not matched to a gene: 7. This CDR3 has 16 amino acids. Germline CDR1 is SNHLY and CDR2 is FYNNEI. The CDR3 region has the DNA TGTGCCAGCAGATTACTAGCGGGTGAAAGCACAGATACGCAGTATTTT. This encodes CASRLLAGESTDTQYF.

The table lists this clone with a few counts. The CDR3 nucleotides are TGTGCCAGCAGCTTGGGGGGACAGTCCTCTGGAAACACCATATATTTT. Translation gives CASSLGGQSSGNTIYF. This chain connects TRBV7-6 to TRBJ1-3; 7 bases match TRBD1. Germline values: CDR1 SGHVS, CDR2 FNYEAQ. The length of the CDR3 is 16 residues. V lost 3 bases to trimming and J lost 0 bases; unmatched junction nucleotides: 5.

The chain carries TRBV19 and TRBJ2-2; D perhaps matches TRBD2 (7 bases). The ends were cut back, 3 bases at V and 0 bases at J, with 11 bases in the middle. The CDR3 is 16 amino acids. Per the germline V gene, CDR1 is LNHDA and CDR2 is SQIVND (reference sequence). The DNA for the CDR3 is TGTGCCAGTAGTATTGGGGGGGCCTCGAACACCGGGGAGCTGTTTTTT. Its translation is CASSIGGASNTGELFF. Drawing the rest from reference TRBV19 and TRBJ2-2, the complete variable domain is DGGITQSPKYLFRKEGQNVTLSCEQNLNHDAMYWYRQDPGQGLRLIYYSQIVNDFQKGDIAEGYSVSREKKESFPLTVTSAQKNPTAFYLCASSIGGASNTGELFFGEGSRLTVL.

The chain couples TRBV29-1 to TRBJ2-1; the match to TRBD1 covers 11 bases. V lost 4 bases and J lost 8; bases outside the gene matches: 4. The CDR3 sequence is 13 residues long. Germline V gene sequence: CDR1 SQVTM, CDR2 ANQGSEA. The DNA for the CDR3 is TGCAGCGTTGTGGGACAGGGGGGCGATGAGCAGTTCTTC. Its translation is CSVVGQGGDEQFF.

The chain uses TRBV5-1 and TRBJ2-5; the match to TRBD2 covers 7 bases. The CDR3 covers 17 residues. The germline V gene has CDR1 SGHRS and CDR2 YFSETQ. J lost 4 bases, V lost 0 bases, and 12 bases had no gene match. Here the CDR3 DNA reads TGCGCCAGCAGCTTGGGTCCGGGGGGAGGGCCCGGAGAGACCCAGTACTTC. Amino acid sequence: CASSLGPGGGPGETQYF.

The chain has TRBV28 and TRBJ1-5; TRBD1 might be the D (5 bases). V lost 5 bases, J lost 4 bases, and 15 bases lay in between. CDR1 and CDR2 (germline): MDHEN, SYDVKM. The CDR3 runs 15 residues. The CDR3 DNA is TGTGCCAGCAGTCCCGAAGACAGACTTAATCAGCCCCAGCATTTT. Translated, it gives CASSPEDRLNQPQHF. The full variable domain, with the rest looked up from reference TRBV28 and TRBJ1-5, is DVKVTQSSRYLVKRTGEKVFLECVQDMDHENMFWYRQDPGLGLRLIYFSYDVKMKEKGDIPEGYSVSREKKERFSLILESASTNQTSMYLCASSPEDRLNQPQHFGDGTRLSIL.

The chain has TRBV15 and TRBJ2-1; 8 nucleotides line up with TRBD2. V shed 4 bases and J 1 base; nucleotides not matched to a gene: 6. This CDR3 is built from 16 residues. Looked up from germline, CDR1 is LNHNV and CDR2 is YYDKDF (reference sequence). CDR3 residues: CATSKKREISYNEQFF. CDR3 nucleotides: TGTGCCACCAGCAAGAAGCGGGAGATATCCTACAATGAGCAGTTCTTC.

V and J are TRBV4-1 and TRBJ1-1, with unresolved D. Germline V gives CDR1 MGHRA, CDR2 YSYEKL. This CDR3 spans 17 amino acids. With 7 bases removed from V and 2 bases from J, the gap between germline ends came to 23 bases. CDR3 in amino acids: CASTSRGLGLGNTEAFF. The CDR3 DNA reads as TGCGCCAGCACCTCGCGCGGGCTGGGGTTAGGAAACACTGAAGCTTTCTTT.

This sequence joins TRBV5-1 and TRBJ1-1, with D perhaps matching TRBD1 (6 bases). V lost 4 bases to trimming and J lost 0 bases, with 13 bases between them. The CDR3 has 15 residues. Germline V lookup: CDR1 SGHRS, CDR2 YFSETQ. Written as DNA, the CDR3 is TGCGCCAGCAGCCCGGGACATTCGATGAACACTGAAGCTTTCTTT. Protein sequence: CASSPGHSMNTEAFF.

This chain connects TRBV5-1 to TRBJ1-2; 7 bases map to TRBD1. The J segment lost 5 bases and the V segment lost 0 bases, leaving 4 bases of the junction unmatched. CDR1 SGHRS and CDR2 YFSETQ come from the germline V gene. The CDR3 is 14 amino acids. The CDR3 sequence is CASSLGQGEYGYTF. CDR3 in DNA: TGCGCCAGCAGCTTGGGACAGGGCGAATATGGCTACACCTTC.

The rearrangement uses TRBV13 and TRBJ2-1, with D uncertain. Between the trimmed V and J ends, which lost 1 base and 0 bases, there was a span of 10 bases. Germline loops: CDR1 PRHDT, CDR2 FYEKMQ (reference sequence). The CDR3 has 16 residues. The CDR3 protein is CASSLAGYSSYNEQFF. The DNA for the CDR3 is TGTGCCAGCAGCTTAGCCGGCTACAGCTCCTACAATGAGCAGTTCTTC.